One and the same sample provided the 11 T cell receptor beta chains below, sequenced in a study of identical twins. Each CDR3 protein is one row after TCRdb ran MiXCR on the 5' RACE reads. The data contain around 480,000 distinct CDR3 sequences, 13% to 15% of them seen just once; the ten biggest clones take up approximately 1%. The sample was also linked to a second study, of yellow fever vaccine responses in identical twins.

The material sequenced was CD4+ T cells sorted from blood. The receptors were sampled from a woman between 18 and 29 years old in good health.

The chain has TRBV6-5 and TRBJ1-2, with a possible D match to TRBD1 (6 bases). The length of the CDR3 is 15 residues. CDR1 and CDR2 (germline): MNHEY, SVGAGI. Trimming took off 4 bases at V and 4 bases at J, with 16 bases between the two ends. In DNA, the CDR3 is TGTGCCAGCAGTTCCATGTTGGGGGCCGGCTATGGCTACACCTTC. Translated, it gives CASSSMLGAGYGYTF.

The CDR3 loop reads CASSTGQPSTDTQYF. In nucleotides, the CDR3 is TGCGCCAGCAGCACGGGACAGCCAAGCACAGATACGCAGTATTTT. The V and J genes are TRBV5-1 and TRBJ2-3; 7 nucleotides line up with TRBD1. Germline V lookup: CDR1 SGHRS, CDR2 YFSETQ. The CDR3 runs to 15 residues. Losses at the gene ends were 4 bases for V and 0 bases for J; bases not matched to a gene: 5.

A few counts support this clonotype. The rearrangement uses TRBV20-1 and TRBJ2-3; D is unclear. The CDR3 spans 13 residues. Germline CDR1 DFQATT, CDR2 SNEGSKA (reference sequence). Trimming removed 4 bases at V and 0 bases at J, with 8 bases between. The CDR3 sequence: CSATRISTDTQYF. CDR3 coding DNA: TGCAGTGCTACCAGGATAAGCACAGATACGCAGTATTTT.

The chain couples TRBV25-1 to TRBJ2-7; 8 bases agree with TRBD1. CDR3 size: 13 residues. Germline V lookup: CDR1 MGHDK, CDR2 SYGVNS. The junction had 4 bases not matched to a gene; V was cut back by 6 bases and J by 3 bases. The CDR3 coding sequence is TGTGCCAGCAGGCAGGGGGCTCGCTACGAGCAGTACTTC. Translated, it gives CASRQGARYEQYF.

Ten or more counts support this clonotype. V is TRBV12-3 or TRBV12-4 and J is TRBJ1-5, with 7 bases lining up with TRBD1. V was pared by 5 bases and J by 2 bases, with 3 bases of the junction left unmatched. The CDR3 sequence is 14 residues long. The CDR3 nucleotides are TGTGCCAGCAGTCCTACAGGGGGCAATCAGCCCCAGCATTTT. Translation gives CASSPTGGNQPQHF.

The chain recombines TRBV2 with TRBJ2-1; weak D call: TRBD1 (5 bases). The germline CDR1 and CDR2 sequences are SNHLY and FYNNEI. Trimming removed 8 bases from V and 8 bases from J, with 19 bases in between. The CDR3 covers 14 residues. The CDR3 region has the DNA TGTGCCAGCTCGTGGGCAGGGTCGAGAGATGAGCAGTTCTTC. This sequence encodes CASSWAGSRDEQFF.

The table lists this clonotype with a few counts. The rearrangement uses TRBV5-1 and TRBJ2-1; 9 positions agree with TRBD2. Germline CDR1 is SGHRS and CDR2 is YFSETQ. The trim removed 7 bases at V and 8 bases at J, leaving 10 bases unmatched. CDR3 length: 14 amino acids. DNA for the CDR3: TGCGCCAGCGCCAGGGGCGGGGGGGCCGATGAGCAGTTCTTC. This encodes CASARGGGADEQFF.

In this sample, this clonotype turned up once. The V call is TRBV11-3, the J call TRBJ2-7; 7 bases fit TRBD1. CDR1 is SGHNT and CDR2 is YENEEA in the germline V gene. The CDR3 is made up of 15 amino acids. After removal of 5 bases from V and 3 bases from J, the junction contained 10 bases not matched to a gene. This CDR3 is CASSGRTQGNYEQYF. CDR3 sequence (DNA): TGTGCCAGCAGCGGGCGAACACAGGGGAACTACGAGCAGTACTTC.

At least ten counts were recorded for this clonotype. This rearrangement joins TRBV12-3 or TRBV12-4 to TRBJ2-1; D not resolved. Trimming cost V 2 bases and J 5 bases, with 4 bases left between them. CDR3 length: 12 residues. The CDR3 is CASSLLNNEQFF. DNA of the CDR3: TGTGCCAGCAGTTTACTTAACAATGAGCAGTTCTTC.

The V and J genes are TRBV5-6 and TRBJ2-3, with TRBD1 matching 9 bases. V gave up 3 bases and J gave up 4 bases; unmatched junction bases: 9. The CDR3 spans 16 residues. CDR1 and CDR2 (germline): SGHDT, YYEEEE. CDR3 bases: TGTGCCAGCAGCTCTCTCGGGACAGGGATCGCAGATACGCAGTATTTT. Translated, it gives CASSSLGTGIADTQYF.

Note on this clonotype: Compared with germline, one end of the junction differs, possibly owing to a read error. This chain joins TRBV3-1 and TRBJ2-7; 8 bases align to TRBD1. The CDR3 totals 13 residues. Germline CDR1 and CDR2: LGHDT and YNNKEL (reference sequence). CDR3 nucleotide sequence: TGTGCCAGCAGCCAACCCGGACAGGGCGAGCTGTACTTC. It specifies CASSQPGQGELYF.